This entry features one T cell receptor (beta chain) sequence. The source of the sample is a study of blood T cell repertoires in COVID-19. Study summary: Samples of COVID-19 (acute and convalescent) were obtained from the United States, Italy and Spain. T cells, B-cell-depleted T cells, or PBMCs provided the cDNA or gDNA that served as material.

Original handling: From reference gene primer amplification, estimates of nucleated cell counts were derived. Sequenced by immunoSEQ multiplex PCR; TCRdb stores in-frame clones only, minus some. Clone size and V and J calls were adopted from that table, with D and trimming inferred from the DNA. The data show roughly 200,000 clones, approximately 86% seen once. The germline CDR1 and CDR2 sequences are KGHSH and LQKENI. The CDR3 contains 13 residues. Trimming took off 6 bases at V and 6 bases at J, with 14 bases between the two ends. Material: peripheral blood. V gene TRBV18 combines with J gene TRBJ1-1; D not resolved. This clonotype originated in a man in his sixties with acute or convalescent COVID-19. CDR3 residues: CASSLNREPEAFF. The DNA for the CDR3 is TGTGCCAGCTCCCTAAACCGGGAGCCTGAAGCTTTCTTT.